This T cell receptor beta chain was profiled in a study of neoadjuvant anti-PD-1 for oral cavity cancer (dated by TCRdb to 2020 to 2022). In the study overall: Before curative-intent surgical resection, most patients were given three to four biweekly doses of nivolumab at 3 mg/kg. Patients who did not progress were given a fourth nivolumab dose at about day 43 and had definitive surgical resection on days 50-56. Under RECIST 1.1, a patient counted as a responder if showing complete response, partial response or stable disease, and as a non-responder if showing progression. The parent correlative cohort included under 15 patients, with an approximately 30% response rate. Study-level results and caveats: Higher pretreatment blood Treg/Th17 ratios correlated with both higher pretreatment blood TCRbeta clonality and lower post-treatment tumor TCRbeta clonality. TCR analyses included only a few patients per response group, and the authors called for larger cohorts for validation. After neoadjuvant nivolumab, non-responders showed significantly higher T cell clonality (Gini index) in PBMCs than responders did.

On this clone: No cognate antigen has been identified for it. Base qualities were left out, and no much larger clone turns up one base away.

For deep sequencing of PBMC libraries, mostly 450 to 600 ng of input genomic DNA was used, and six replicates were run per sample. The immunoSEQ hsTCRbeta kit was used to prepare TCRbeta libraries, following the manufacturer's instructions. The completed libraries were mixed into a single pool at 3 nM, then sequenced with an Illumina NovaSeq 6000 S4 flow cell. Per the source publication's procedure: Raw data preprocessing and quality control were performed with the immunoSEQ Analyzer. The analysis was restricted to productive rearrangements, with each unique CDR3 amino acid sequence defining a clonotype. Using the R package tcR, the researchers computed the Gini-Simpson index as their estimate of repertoire clonality. Student's t test was used to compare Gini indices, and Pearson correlation was used to assess associations with tumor size change. This immuneACCESS table, as held by TCRdb, lists in-frame sequences with V and J called but not all clones. Of the missing ones, under half trace to an unresolved V gene in checked studies; the others have no known cause. V and J calls and clone size are given by that table; D and trimming were obtained from the DNA. The sample table shows about 39,000 clones, and about three quarters are seen once. Of the sample, roughly 5% is held by the ten largest clones.

Germline trimming: 1 base from V, 4 bases from J; junction bases outside gene matches: 3. Looking up the germline V gene yields CDR1 SGHNT and CDR2 YENEEA. Inclusive of the bounding cysteine and phenylalanine, the CDR3 is 15 residues long. Only the CDR3 part of the read is kept: 45 bases, read in frame from the first base. The intended sense of this specimen's time point label: after neoadjuvant nivolumab, at surgical resection. Patients had been newly diagnosed with stage II-IVA oral cavity squamous cell carcinoma, and no prior systemic or radiation treatment had been given to the patients. Everyone in the cohort had locally advanced, HPV-negative oral cavity squamous cell carcinoma. Peripheral blood mononuclear cells were analyzed directly and were not maintained or expanded in culture. The samples were obtained from a longitudinal correlative study of a single-arm phase II trial testing neoadjuvant nivolumab in oral cavity squamous cell carcinoma. Genomic DNA-based TCRbeta sequencing was performed on subject-matched pre- and post-treatment PBMCs and tumors from three responders and three non-responders. Peripheral blood mononuclear cells were drawn once before nivolumab treatment and a second time after treatment, when surgery took place. The Maxwell RSC DNA from Cells kit was used to isolate genomic DNA from PBMCs.

The clonotype originates from a person aged 35 to 85 with oral cavity squamous cell carcinoma. This sample comprised PBMCs, obtained after nivolumab (anti-PD-1) treatment. In this chain, TRBV11-3 is recombined with TRBJ2-1, and 8 junction bases match TRBD2. In nucleotide form, the sequence is TGTGCCAGCAGCTTAGCAGCGGGGGTGTACAATGAGCAGTTCTTC. Its protein product is CASSLAAGVYNEQFF.